This T cell receptor (beta chain) was recovered during a study of blood T cell repertoires in COVID-19. Method: immunoSEQ multiplex PCR; TCRdb's copy keeps in-frame clones and lacks some. This sample yields roughly 120,000 clones, of which about nine tenths are seen a single time; approximately 3.5% belongs to the top ten. V shed 2 bases and J 4 bases; nucleotides not matched to a gene: 7. Germline assignment: CDR1 SNHLY and CDR2 FYNNEI. This CDR3 comprises 15 residues. The rearrangement links TRBV2 to TRBJ1-2; 7 bases agree with TRBD1. This clonotype was sampled from a man aged 50 or older with active COVID-19. The specimen sequenced was peripheral blood. Here the CDR3 reads CASSEWYRDSYGYTF. CDR3 DNA: TGTGCCAGCAGTGAATGGTATCGGGACAGCTATGGCTACACCTTC.